This TCR beta chain originates from a study of neurological immune-mediated disorders. General study findings and limits: The greatest TCR clonal expansion appeared in HTLV-1-associated myelopathy and the smallest, falling below healthy controls, in multiple sclerosis.

The CDR3 is made up of 13 amino acids. Trimming stripped 6 bases from V and 2 bases from J, with 11 bases between. Germline V gene data show CDR1 as DFQATT and CDR2 as SNEGSKA (reference sequence). The time point: technical triplicate 1. 2 million unsorted PBMCs were stored in RNAlater at -80 °C before RNA extraction. This clonotype came up many times. Its specificity is not known. One entry per CDR3 protein results from TCRdb running MiXCR on the 5' RACE reads. Here the sample spans fewer than 50,000 distinct CDR3 sequences, around 10% being singletons. The chain uses TRBV20-1 and TRBJ2-1; D tentatively fits TRBD1 or TRBD2 (5 bases each). This TCR came from a man aged 55 to 70 with HTLV-1-associated myelopathy (HAM/TSP). The sequenced sample was PBMCs. CDR3 loop: CSATGTAYNEQFF. The CDR3 DNA is TGCAGTGCAACCGGGACCGCCTACAATGAGCAGTTCTTC.